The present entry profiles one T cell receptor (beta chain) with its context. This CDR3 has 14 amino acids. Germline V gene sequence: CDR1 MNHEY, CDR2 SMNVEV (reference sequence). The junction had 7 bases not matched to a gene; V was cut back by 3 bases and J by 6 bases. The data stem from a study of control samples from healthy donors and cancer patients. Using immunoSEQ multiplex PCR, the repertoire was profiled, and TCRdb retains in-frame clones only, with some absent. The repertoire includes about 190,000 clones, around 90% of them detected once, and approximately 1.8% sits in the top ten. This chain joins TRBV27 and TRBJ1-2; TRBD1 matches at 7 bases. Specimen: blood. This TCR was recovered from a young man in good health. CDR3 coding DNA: TGTGCCAGCAGTTTGGGGCAGGGGGTCGATGGCTACACCTTC. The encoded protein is CASSLGQGVDGYTF.